The sequence of this T cell receptor (beta chain) was determined in a study of T cells after yellow fever vaccination. Study summary: Fractions containing few cells were prepared with SMART-Seq v4 Ultra Low Input. Study-level results: Faster peaking, at day 5 versus 15, marked a secondary response that was weaker.

As TCR cDNA was made by 5'RACE template switching, a universal primer site and UMIs were added. TCRdb re-derived calls from the 5' RACE reads in MiXCR, one entry per CDR3 protein. The table records a few hundred thousand distinct CDR3 sequences, around 16% of them present only once. The CDR3 spans 16 residues. With V trimmed by 4 bases and J by 4 bases, 7 bases remained unmatched. Germline loops: CDR1 MNHEY, CDR2 SVGEGT. Notes on this clonotype: Antigen specificity is unknown.

J is TRBJ2-1 and V is TRBV6-2 or TRBV6-3; 10 bases are a match to TRBD2. The TCR comes from a man between 18 and 29 years old who received the YFV17D yellow fever vaccine. Material: PBMCs, obtained 4 to 6 days after the first yellow fever vaccination. DNA for the CDR3: TGTGCCAGCAGTTCTCGGAGCGGGGGGGCTTACAATGAGCAGTTCTTC. It translates to CASSSRSGGAYNEQFF.